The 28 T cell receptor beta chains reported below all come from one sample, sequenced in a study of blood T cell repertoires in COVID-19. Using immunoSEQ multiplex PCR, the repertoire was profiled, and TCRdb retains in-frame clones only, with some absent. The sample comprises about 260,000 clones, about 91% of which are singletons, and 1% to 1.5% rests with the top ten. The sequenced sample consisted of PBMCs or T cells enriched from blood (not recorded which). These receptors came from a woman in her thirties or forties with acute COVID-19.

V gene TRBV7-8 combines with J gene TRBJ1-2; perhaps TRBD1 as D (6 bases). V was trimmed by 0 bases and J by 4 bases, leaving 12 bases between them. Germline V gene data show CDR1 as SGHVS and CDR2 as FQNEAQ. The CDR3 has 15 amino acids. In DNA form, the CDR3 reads TGTGCCAGCAGCTTAGCGGGACAAGGTACCTATGGCTACACCTTC. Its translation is CASSLAGQGTYGYTF.

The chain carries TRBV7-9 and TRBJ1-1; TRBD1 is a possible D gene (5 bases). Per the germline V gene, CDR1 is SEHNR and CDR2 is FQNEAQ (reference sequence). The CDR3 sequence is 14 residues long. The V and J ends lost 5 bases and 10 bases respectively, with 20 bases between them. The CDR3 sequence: CASSQEDNVVLAFF. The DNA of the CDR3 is TGTGCCAGCAGCCAAGAGGACAACGTTGTTCTAGCTTTCTTT.

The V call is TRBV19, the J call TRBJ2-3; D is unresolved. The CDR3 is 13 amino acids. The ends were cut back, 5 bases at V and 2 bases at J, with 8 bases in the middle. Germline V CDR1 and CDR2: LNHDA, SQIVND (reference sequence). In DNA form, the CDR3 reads TGTGCCAGTAGTCCTACCCCCACAGATACGCAGTATTTT. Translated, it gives CASSPTPTDTQYF. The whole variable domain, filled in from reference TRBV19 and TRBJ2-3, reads DGGITQSPKYLFRKEGQNVTLSCEQNLNHDAMYWYRQDPGQGLRLIYYSQIVNDFQKGDIAEGYSVSREKKESFPLTVTSAQKNPTAFYLCASSPTPTDTQYFGPGTRLTVL.

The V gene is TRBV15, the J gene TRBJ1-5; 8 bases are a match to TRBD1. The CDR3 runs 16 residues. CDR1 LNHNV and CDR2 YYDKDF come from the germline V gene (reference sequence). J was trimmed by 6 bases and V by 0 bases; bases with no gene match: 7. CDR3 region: CATSRDGGQGRQPQHF. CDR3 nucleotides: TGTGCCACCAGCAGAGATGGAGGACAGGGCCGTCAGCCCCAGCATTTT.

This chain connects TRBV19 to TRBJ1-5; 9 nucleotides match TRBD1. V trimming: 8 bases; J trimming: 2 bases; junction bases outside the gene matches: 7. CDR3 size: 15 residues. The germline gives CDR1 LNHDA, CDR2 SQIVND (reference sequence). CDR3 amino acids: CASGDRATGNQPQHF. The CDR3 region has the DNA TGTGCCAGTGGGGACAGGGCTACTGGCAATCAGCCCCAGCATTTT.

CDR3 loop: CASSGQGGLPNPNTGELFF. The CDR3, as DNA: TGTGCCAGTAGCGGACAGGGAGGGTTACCAAATCCGAACACCGGGGAGCTGTTTTTT. This sequence joins TRBV19 and TRBJ2-2; tentatively, D is TRBD1 (8 bases). Germline V gene lookup returns CDR1 LNHDA and CDR2 SQIVND (reference sequence). V was cut by 6 bases and J by 0 bases, with 23 bases left in between. The CDR3 runs 19 residues. The whole variable domain, filled in from reference TRBV19 and TRBJ2-2, reads DGGITQSPKYLFRKEGQNVTLSCEQNLNHDAMYWYRQDPGQGLRLIYYSQIVNDFQKGDIAEGYSVSREKKESFPLTVTSAQKNPTAFYLCASSGQGGLPNPNTGELFFGEGSRLTVL.

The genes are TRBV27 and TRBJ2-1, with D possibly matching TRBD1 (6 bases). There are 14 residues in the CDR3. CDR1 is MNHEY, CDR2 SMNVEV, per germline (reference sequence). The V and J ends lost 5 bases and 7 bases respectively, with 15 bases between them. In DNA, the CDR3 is TGTGCCAGCAGTATCCGGGACACTTATAATGAGCAGTTCTTC. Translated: CASSIRDTYNEQFF.

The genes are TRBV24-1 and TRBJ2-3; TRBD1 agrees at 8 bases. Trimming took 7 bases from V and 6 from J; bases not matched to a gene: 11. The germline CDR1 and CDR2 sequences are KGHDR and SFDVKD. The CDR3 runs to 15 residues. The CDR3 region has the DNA TGTGCCACCAGGACGGCACAGGGGGACATCGATACGCAGTATTTT. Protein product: CATRTAQGDIDTQYF.

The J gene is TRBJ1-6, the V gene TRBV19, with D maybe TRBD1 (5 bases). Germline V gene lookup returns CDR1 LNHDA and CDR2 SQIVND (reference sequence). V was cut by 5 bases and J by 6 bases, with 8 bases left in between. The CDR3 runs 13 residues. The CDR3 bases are TGTGCCAGTAGTGACAGCCTTAATTCACCCCTCCACTTT. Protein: CASSDSLNSPLHF.

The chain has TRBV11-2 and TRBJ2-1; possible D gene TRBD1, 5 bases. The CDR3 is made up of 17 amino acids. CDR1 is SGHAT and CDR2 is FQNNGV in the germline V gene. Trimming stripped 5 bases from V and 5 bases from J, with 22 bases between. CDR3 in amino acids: CASSLPARGRNDNEQFF. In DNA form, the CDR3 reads TGTGCCAGCAGCCTCCCGGCAAGGGGCCGGAACGACAATGAGCAGTTCTTC.

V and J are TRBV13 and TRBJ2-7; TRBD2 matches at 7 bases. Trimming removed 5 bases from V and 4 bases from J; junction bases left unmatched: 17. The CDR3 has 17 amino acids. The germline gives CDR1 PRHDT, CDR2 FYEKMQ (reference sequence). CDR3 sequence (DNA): TGTGCCAGCAGCCCGGGGGAGGGTATTATTAAGGGTTACGAGCAGTACGTC. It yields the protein CASSPGEGIIKGYEQYV.

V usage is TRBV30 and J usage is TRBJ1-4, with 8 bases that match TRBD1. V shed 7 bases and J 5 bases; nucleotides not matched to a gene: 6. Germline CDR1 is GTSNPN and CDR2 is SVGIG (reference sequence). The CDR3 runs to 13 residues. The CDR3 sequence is CAFRTGPNEKLFF. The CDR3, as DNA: TGTGCCTTTCGGACAGGGCCAAATGAAAAACTGTTTTTT. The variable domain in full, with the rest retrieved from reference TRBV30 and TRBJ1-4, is SQTIHQWPATLVQPVGSPLSLECTVEGTSNPNLYWYRQAAGRGLQLLFYSVGIGQISSEVPQNLSASRPQDRQFILSSKKLLLSDSGFYLCAFRTGPNEKLFFGSGTQLSVL.

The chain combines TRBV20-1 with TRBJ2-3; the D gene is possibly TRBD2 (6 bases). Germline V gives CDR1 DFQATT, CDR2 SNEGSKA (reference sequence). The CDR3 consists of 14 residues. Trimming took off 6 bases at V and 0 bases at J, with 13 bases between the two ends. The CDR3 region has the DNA TGCAGTGCCAGTCTAGCGTCTAGCACAGATACGCAGTATTTT. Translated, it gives CSASLASSTDTQYF.

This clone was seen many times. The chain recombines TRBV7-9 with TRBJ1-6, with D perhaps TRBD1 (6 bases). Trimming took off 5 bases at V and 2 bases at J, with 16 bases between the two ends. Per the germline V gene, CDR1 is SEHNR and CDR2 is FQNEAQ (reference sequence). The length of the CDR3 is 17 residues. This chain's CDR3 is CASSKSDRPPYNSPLHF. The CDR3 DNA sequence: TGTGCCAGCAGCAAGAGCGACAGGCCCCCCTATAATTCACCCCTCCACTTT.

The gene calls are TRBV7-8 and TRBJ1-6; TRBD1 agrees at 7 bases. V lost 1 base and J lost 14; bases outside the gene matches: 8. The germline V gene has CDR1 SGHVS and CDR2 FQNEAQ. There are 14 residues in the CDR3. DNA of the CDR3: TGTGCCAGCAGCTTAGGGGAAGGGGGCACCACCCTCCACTTT. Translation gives CASSLGEGGTTLHF.

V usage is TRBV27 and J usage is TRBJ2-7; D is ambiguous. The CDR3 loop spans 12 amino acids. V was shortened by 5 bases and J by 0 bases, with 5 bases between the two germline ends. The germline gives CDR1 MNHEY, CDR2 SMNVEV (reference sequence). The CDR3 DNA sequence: TGTGCCAGCAGTCTACTCTCCTACGAGCAGTACTTC. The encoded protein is CASSLLSYEQYF.

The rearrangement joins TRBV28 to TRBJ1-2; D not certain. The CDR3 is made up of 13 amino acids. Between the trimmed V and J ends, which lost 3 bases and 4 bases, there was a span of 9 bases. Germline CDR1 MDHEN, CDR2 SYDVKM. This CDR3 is CASSFRRGYGYTF. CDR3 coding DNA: TGTGCCAGCAGTTTTCGGCGAGGCTATGGCTACACCTTC.

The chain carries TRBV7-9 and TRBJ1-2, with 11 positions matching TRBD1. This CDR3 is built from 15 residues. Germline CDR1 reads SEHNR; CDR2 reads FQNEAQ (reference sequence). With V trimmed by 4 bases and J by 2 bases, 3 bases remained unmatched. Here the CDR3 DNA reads TGTGCCAGCAGCTCAGGGGACAGGGGGAACTATGGCTACACCTTC. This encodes CASSSGDRGNYGYTF.

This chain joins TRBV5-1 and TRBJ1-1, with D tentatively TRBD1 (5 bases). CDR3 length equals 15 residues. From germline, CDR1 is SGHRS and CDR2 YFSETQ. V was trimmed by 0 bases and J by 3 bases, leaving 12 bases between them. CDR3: CASSLGVGADTEAFF. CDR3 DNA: TGCGCCAGCAGCTTGGGGGTTGGGGCGGACACTGAAGCTTTCTTT. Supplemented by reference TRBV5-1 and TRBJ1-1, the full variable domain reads KAGVTQTPRYLIKTRGQQVTLSCSPISGHRSVSWYQQTPGQGLQFLFEYFSETQRNKGNFPGRFSGRQFSNSRSEMNVSTLELGDSALYLCASSLGVGADTEAFFGQGTRLTVV.

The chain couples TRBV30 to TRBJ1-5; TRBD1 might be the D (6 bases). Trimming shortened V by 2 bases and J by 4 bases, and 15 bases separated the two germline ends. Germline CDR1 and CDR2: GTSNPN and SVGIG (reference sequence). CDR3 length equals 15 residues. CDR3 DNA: TGTGCCTGGAGTCCAGGACAGCCGGGAAATCAGCCCCAGCATTTT. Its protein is CAWSPGQPGNQPQHF.

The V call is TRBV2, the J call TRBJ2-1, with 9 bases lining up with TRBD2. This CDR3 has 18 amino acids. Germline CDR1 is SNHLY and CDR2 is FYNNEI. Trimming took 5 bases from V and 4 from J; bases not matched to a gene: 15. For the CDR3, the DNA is TGTGCCAGCAGTACGAAACGGGGGCTAGCGGGATTATACAATGAGCAGTTCTTC. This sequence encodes CASSTKRGLAGLYNEQFF.

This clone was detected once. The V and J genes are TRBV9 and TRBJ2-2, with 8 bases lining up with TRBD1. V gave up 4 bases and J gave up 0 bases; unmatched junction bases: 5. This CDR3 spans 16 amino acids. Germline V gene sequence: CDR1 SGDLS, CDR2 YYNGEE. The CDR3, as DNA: TGTGCCAGCAGCCGGACAGGGAGGTCGAACACCGGGGAGCTGTTTTTT. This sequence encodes CASSRTGRSNTGELFF.

CDR3 coding DNA: TGTGCCAGCAGTCCGACAGCCACTTATGGCTACACCTTC. As protein: CASSPTATYGYTF. This sequence joins TRBV12-3 or TRBV12-4 and TRBJ1-2, with a tentative D call TRBD1 (5 bases). The CDR3 extends over 13 amino acids. V shed 5 bases and J shed 5 bases, with 12 bases lying between them.

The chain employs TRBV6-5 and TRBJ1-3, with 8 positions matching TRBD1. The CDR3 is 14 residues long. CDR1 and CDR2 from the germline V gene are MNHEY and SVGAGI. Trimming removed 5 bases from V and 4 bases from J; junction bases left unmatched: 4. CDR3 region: CASSRTGPGNTIYF. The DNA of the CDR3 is TGTGCCAGCAGTCGGACAGGGCCAGGAAACACCATATATTTT.

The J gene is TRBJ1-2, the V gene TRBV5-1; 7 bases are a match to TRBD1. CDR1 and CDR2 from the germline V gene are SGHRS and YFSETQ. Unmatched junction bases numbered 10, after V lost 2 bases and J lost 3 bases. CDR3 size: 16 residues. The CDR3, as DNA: TGCGCCAGCAGCTTCTATCTAGGGGGCGCCGACTATGGCTACACCTTC. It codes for CASSFYLGGADYGYTF.

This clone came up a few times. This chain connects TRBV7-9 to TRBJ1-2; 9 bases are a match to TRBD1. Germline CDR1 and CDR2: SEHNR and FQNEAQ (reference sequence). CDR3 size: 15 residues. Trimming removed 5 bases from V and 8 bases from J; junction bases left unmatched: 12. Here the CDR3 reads CASSPADRGLMGYTF. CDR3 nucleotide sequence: TGTGCCAGCAGCCCGGCGGACAGGGGCCTTATGGGCTACACCTTC.

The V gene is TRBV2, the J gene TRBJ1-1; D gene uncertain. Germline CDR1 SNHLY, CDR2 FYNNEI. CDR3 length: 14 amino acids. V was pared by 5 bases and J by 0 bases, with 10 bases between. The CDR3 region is CASSPEVMNTEAFF. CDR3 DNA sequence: TGTGCCAGCAGTCCAGAAGTCATGAACACTGAAGCTTTCTTT. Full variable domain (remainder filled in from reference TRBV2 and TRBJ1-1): EPEVTQTPSHQVTQMGQEVILRCVPISNHLYFYWYRQILGQKVEFLVSFYNNEISEKSEIFDDQFSVERPDGSNFTLKIRSTKLEDSAMYFCASSPEVMNTEAFFGQGTRLTVV.

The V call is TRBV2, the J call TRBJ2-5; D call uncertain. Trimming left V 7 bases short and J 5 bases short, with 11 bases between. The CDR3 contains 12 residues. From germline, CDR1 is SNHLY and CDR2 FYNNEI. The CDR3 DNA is TGTGCCAGCAATTGGCCAGGCGAGACCCAGTACTTC. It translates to CASNWPGETQYF.